Listed below are T cell receptor beta chains from one sample, sequenced in a study of OX40 agonist ivuxolimab in advanced cancers. Some clones are missing from TCRdb's copy, which holds only in-frame ones; the method was immunoSEQ multiplex PCR. The sample lists about 84,000 clones; around 83% were seen once. The sample here was CD4+ or CD8+ T cells sorted from blood, taken in a trial of the OX40 agonist ivuxolimab. The receptors derive from an adult with an advanced solid tumor such as melanoma, head and neck, liver or kidney cancer. CDR3s include the opening cysteine and the closing phenylalanine or tryptophan. A D gene is named only where the DNA matches it firmly. Clone size is stated in some rows and not others, as once, few, many or a class when expanded.

D gene	V gene	clone size	J gene	CDR3 protein	CDR3 DNA
NA	TRBV5-1	NA	TRBJ1-2	CASSLEGRQLYGYTF	TGCGCCAGCAGCTTGGAGGGGCGCCAATTGTATGGCTACACCTTC
NA	TRBV5-1	NA	TRBJ1-1	CASSSDGEAFF	TGCGCCAGCAGCTCGGACGGGGAAGCTTTCTTT
NA	TRBV27	NA	TRBJ2-5	CASSLSVSGTQYF	TGTGCCAGCAGTTTATCGGTCTCCGGGACCCAGTACTTC
TRBD1	TRBV29-1	NA	TRBJ2-7	CSGVDRGNYEQYF	TGCAGCGGCGTGGACAGGGGGAACTACGAGCAGTACTTC
TRBD1	TRBV2	NA	TRBJ2-5	CASNIRTGRETQYF	TGTGCCAGCAACATTCGGACAGGGAGAGAGACCCAGTACTTC
NA	TRBV7-9	few	TRBJ2-7	CASSLLAESYEQYF	TGTGCCAGCAGCTTATTAGCGGAGTCCTACGAGCAGTACTTC
TRBD2	TRBV5-4	NA	TRBJ2-1	CASSLTSGGYNEQFF	TGTGCCAGCAGCCTCACTAGCGGGGGCTACAATGAGCAGTTCTTC
NA	TRBV5-1	NA	TRBJ2-4	CASSTEGGAKNIQYF	TGCGCCAGCAGCACGGAAGGGGGAGCCAAAAACATTCAGTACTTC
TRBD1	TRBV9	NA	TRBJ1-1	CASSAFTGGVTEAFF	TGTGCCAGCAGCGCCTTCACAGGGGGCGTTACTGAAGCTTTCTTT
NA	TRBV5-5	few	TRBJ1-4	CASSPRRGDEKLFF	TGTGCCAGCAGCCCCCGGCGGGGAGATGAAAAACTGTTTTTT
TRBD2	TRBV5-1	once	TRBJ2-3	CASSPGTSGDFTDTQYF	TGCGCCAGCAGCCCCGGGACTAGCGGGGACTTCACAGATACGCAGTATTTT
NA	TRBV29-1	NA	TRBJ2-7	CSALKGRAPNEQYF	TGCAGCGCCCTAAAGGGCAGGGCACCCAACGAGCAGTACTTC
NA	TRBV6-5	few	TRBJ1-1	CASSYASRGDTEAFF	TGTGCCAGCAGTTATGCCTCTAGGGGGGACACTGAAGCTTTCTTT
TRBD2	TRBV19	NA	TRBJ2-1	CASNGVGLAGPSSYNEQFF	TGTGCCAGTAATGGGGTTGGACTAGCGGGGCCCAGCTCCTACAATGAGCAGTTCTTC
TRBD2	TRBV18	NA	TRBJ2-5	CASSPLGLAGAGTQYF	TGTGCCAGCTCACCCCTAGGACTAGCGGGAGCCGGGACCCAGTACTTC
NA	TRBV5-6	NA	TRBJ1-2	CASSLYRGAGYTF	TGTGCCAGCAGCTTGTATAGGGGCGCCGGCTACACCTTC
NA	TRBV29-1	once	TRBJ2-3	CGGSSTDTQYF	TGCGGGGGATCGAGTACAGATACGCAGTATTTT
TRBD2	TRBV2	NA	TRBJ2-1	CASSGGGTSGRTSSYNEQFF	TGTGCCAGCAGCGGAGGGGGGACTAGCGGGAGGACAAGCTCCTACAATGAGCAGTTCTTC
NA	TRBV28	NA	TRBJ1-3	CASSLWLGPGNTIYF	TGTGCCAGCAGTTTATGGCTGGGACCTGGAAACACCATATATTTT
NA	TRBV29-1	NA	TRBJ2-5	CSVAAGRETQYF	TGCAGCGTTGCGGCGGGGCGCGAGACCCAGTACTTC
TRBD1	TRBV30	NA	TRBJ1-3	CAWSRDSLGRTIYF	TGTGCCTGGAGTAGGGACAGCTTAGGTCGGACCATATATTTT
TRBD1	TRBV28	NA	TRBJ1-2	CASRITGGSPGYTF	TGTGCCAGCAGGATCACAGGGGGCTCGCCTGGCTACACCTTC
NA	TRBV11-3	NA	TRBJ2-3	CASSLDGGRAWDTQYF	TGTGCCAGCAGCTTAGACGGTGGCAGGGCGTGGGATACGCAGTATTTT
NA	TRBV5-1	NA	TRBJ1-3	CASSSQGSGNTIYF	TGCGCCAGCAGCTCCCAGGGCTCTGGAAACACCATATATTTT
NA	TRBV9	few	TRBJ2-5	CASSPQGGQETQYF	TGTGCCAGCAGCCCACAGGGGGGGCAAGAGACCCAGTACTTC
NA	TRBV7-2	NA	TRBJ2-5	CASSLAGAQETQYF	TGTGCCAGCAGCTTAGCGGGAGCCCAAGAGACCCAGTACTTC
NA	TRBV9	NA	TRBJ1-1	CASSVVGQNTEAFF	TGTGCCAGCAGCGTAGTCGGACAGAACACTGAAGCTTTCTTT
TRBD1	TRBV27	NA	TRBJ1-3	CASSRAGTDLLGNTIYF	TGTGCCAGCAGTAGAGCCGGGACAGATCTTCTCGGAAACACCATATATTTT
NA	TRBV18	few	TRBJ2-5	CASSQEETQYF	TGTGCCAGCTCACAGGAAGAGACCCAGTACTTC
NA	TRBV30	NA	TRBJ2-1	CAWSRARLEGEQFF	TGTGCCTGGAGCAGGGCGCGACTCGAGGGGGAGCAGTTCTTC
TRBD2	TRBV10-2	once	TRBJ2-3	CASSVTSGGRATQYF	TGCGCCAGCAGTGTAACTAGCGGGGGAAGGGCTACGCAGTATTTT
NA	TRBV6-1	NA	TRBJ1-5	CASSEFNPQHF	TGTGCCAGCAGTGAGTTTAACCCCCAGCATTTT
TRBD2	TRBV27	NA	TRBJ2-1	CASSSSGSGEQFF	TGTGCCAGCAGTTCAAGCGGGAGCGGTGAGCAGTTCTTC
NA	TRBV9	NA	TRBJ2-1	CASSVKKMAGGDNEQFF	TGTGCCAGCAGCGTAAAGAAAATGGCGGGCGGGGACAATGAGCAGTTCTTC
TRBD1	TRBV28	NA	TRBJ1-2	CASSNTGGYYGYTF	TGTGCCAGCAGTAACACAGGGGGCTACTATGGCTACACCTTC
TRBD2	TRBV5-1	NA	TRBJ2-2	CASSREGGALTGELFF	TGCGCCAGCAGCCGGGAGGGGGGCGCCCTCACCGGGGAGCTGTTTTTT